What follows is one TCR beta chain and its context. Its antigen is still unknown. Method: immunoSEQ multiplex PCR; TCRdb's copy keeps in-frame clones and lacks some. This table has roughly 66,000 clones, approximately 85% appearing once. The data derive from a study of T cell responses to AZD1222 COVID-19 vaccine. CDR3 length equals 15 residues. The V gene lost 0 bases and the J gene lost 5 bases, with 10 bases spanning the gap. Germline assignment: CDR1 MNHEY and CDR2 SVGAGI. Study-wide results and caveats: The CD4 TCRs associated with vaccination extended across spike and predominated at 160-218 and 743-854.

Sequenced material: peripheral blood, taken on day 0 of AZD1222 vaccination. The receptor was isolated from an adult in good health. The chain combines TRBV6-5 with TRBJ2-2; D uncertain. This CDR3 reads CASSYSAAGTGELFF. In nucleotides, the CDR3 is TGTGCCAGCAGTTACTCCGCGGCAGGAACCGGGGAGCTGTTTTTT.